These 27 T cell receptor beta chains share one sample of origin, sequenced in a study of blood T cells in healthy people across ages. For the second PCR, which ran for about 6 to 12 cycles, a sample-barcoded 5' primer and a J-beta primer mix were used. MiXCR, applied by TCRdb to the 5' RACE reads, yields one record per CDR3 protein. The sample consists of fewer than 900,000 distinct CDR3 sequences, 30% to 45% of them appearing once. The sequencing sample was made of blood. These receptors were taken from a man aged 18 to 29 in good health.

This chain uses TRBV4-2 with TRBJ2-3; D perhaps matches TRBD2 (5 bases). Per germline, CDR1 LGHNA and CDR2 YNFKEQ. The CDR3 totals 17 residues. Deletions cut 1 base from V and 3 bases from J, with 17 bases between. CDR3 bases: TGTGCCAGCAGCCAAGTGGGTGGCGAGGGTCGGACAGATACGCAGTATTTT. As protein: CASSQVGGEGRTDTQYF.

The rearrangement uses TRBV28 and TRBJ2-3, with D maybe TRBD1 (5 bases). The CDR3 spans 17 residues. Trimming took off 2 bases at V and 1 base at J, with 16 bases between the two ends. Germline values: CDR1 MDHEN, CDR2 SYDVKM. This CDR3 is CASSLGPGQPGTDTQYF. Here the CDR3 DNA reads TGTGCCAGCAGTTTAGGTCCCGGACAACCGGGCACAGATACGCAGTATTTT.

This clonotype was picked up many times. The chain uses TRBV7-8 and TRBJ2-1, with D unclear. The CDR3 is 16 residues long. The V end was cut by 5 bases, the J end by 5 bases, with 19 bases between. The germline V gene encodes CDR1 SGHVS and CDR2 FQNEAQ. CDR3 amino acids: CASSRDPGRNDNEQFF. In nucleotides, the CDR3 is TGTGCCAGCAGCCGAGATCCAGGAAGGAATGACAATGAGCAGTTCTTC.

On this clonotype: The junction and the germline gene differ at one end; a read error may be behind it. The rearrangement links TRBV27 to TRBJ2-5; D is perhaps TRBD1 or TRBD2 (5 bases each). CDR1 MNHEY and CDR2 SMNVEV come from the germline V gene (reference sequence). CDR3 size: 15 residues. For the CDR3, the DNA is TGTGCCGGCAGTTCGCTTACGGGGCGTTACAATGAGCAGTACTTC. Protein product: CAGSSLTGRYNEQYF.

V gene TRBV12-3 or TRBV12-4 combines with J gene TRBJ1-1; 10 bases agree with TRBD1. This CDR3 is 16 amino acids long. V lost 6 bases and J lost 3; bases outside the gene matches: 10. The CDR3 reads CASRNSGTGDDTEAFF. The DNA for the CDR3 is TGTGCCAGCAGAAATTCCGGGACAGGGGACGACACTGAAGCTTTCTTT.

This clonotype was recorded at least ten times. The DNA of the CDR3 is TGTGCCAGCAGTTTTGTGGGGGGGCCCTACGAGCAGTACTTC. Protein product: CASSFVGGPYEQYF. V and J are TRBV12-3 or TRBV12-4 and TRBJ2-7; D possibly corresponds to TRBD2 (7 bases). Trimming removed 3 bases at V and 2 bases at J, with 11 bases between. This CDR3 spans 14 amino acids.

V and J are TRBV2 and TRBJ1-4; weak D call: TRBD1 (5 bases). The ends were cut back, 1 base at V and 6 bases at J, with 12 bases in the middle. Germline V gene lookup returns CDR1 SNHLY and CDR2 FYNNEI. The CDR3 has 15 amino acids. In DNA, the CDR3 is TGTGCCAGCAGTGAAGGATACGGGGGAGATGAAAAACTGTTTTTT. This translates into CASSEGYGGDEKLFF.

In its sample, this clonotype was seen a few times. V gene TRBV4-3 combines with J gene TRBJ2-3, with D tentatively TRBD1 (6 bases). Germline CDR1 LGHNA, CDR2 YSLEER. The V end lost 5 bases, the J end lost 8 bases, and 14 bases lay between the germline ends. The CDR3 has 13 amino acids. The CDR3 DNA is TGCGCCAGCAGCGGGGGCAGGGGCGGTACGCAGTATTTT. It is translated as CASSGGRGGTQYF.

The chain joins TRBV30 to TRBJ1-2, with D hard to call. The CDR3 length is 13 residues. Germline-derived CDR1 and CDR2 are GTSNPN and SVGIG (reference sequence). V lost 1 base and J 3 bases, leaving 9 bases between the germline ends. CDR3 nucleotide sequence: TGTGCCTGGAGTGGGGGTAGTGACTATGGCTACACCTTC. Translation: CAWSGGSDYGYTF.

This clonotype was detected many times. This chain joins TRBV15 and TRBJ2-3, with 12 positions matching TRBD2. Germline V gives CDR1 LNHNV, CDR2 YYDKDF (reference sequence). This CDR3 has 17 amino acids. Unmatched junction bases numbered 8, after V lost 3 bases and J lost 4 bases. The CDR3 nucleotides are TGTGCCACCAGCAGTCGACGACTAGCGGGGGCGGCAGATACGCAGTATTTT. It codes for CATSSRRLAGAADTQYF.

This chain connects TRBV20-1 to TRBJ1-1, with D hard to call. Germline CDR1 DFQATT, CDR2 SNEGSKA (reference sequence). The length of the CDR3 is 14 residues. V lost 2 bases and J 1 base, leaving 11 bases between the germline ends. The CDR3 DNA is TGCAGTGCTAGAAACGTGTGGACGAACACTGAAGCTTTCTTT. Its protein is CSARNVWTNTEAFF.

The V call is TRBV10-3, the J call TRBJ2-6; tentative D call: TRBD2 (6 bases). The CDR3 sequence is 19 residues long. Trimming cost V 3 bases and J 3 bases, with 21 bases left between them. Germline V gene lookup returns CDR1 ENHRY and CDR2 SYGVKD. This CDR3 is CAISDRGRRTAFGANVLTF. The CDR3 DNA reads TGTGCCATCAGTGATAGAGGGAGGAGGACGGCTTTTGGGGCCAACGTCCTGACTTTC.

This clonotype was counted once. A much larger clone differs by one base, so this may be a read error. The rearrangement joins TRBV7-2 to TRBJ2-5; TRBD2 might be the D (5 bases). TRBJ2-4 explains the end of the DNA better; the J call may be wrong. This CDR3 contains 15 residues. Germline loops: CDR1 SGHTA, CDR2 FQGNSA. The DNA of the CDR3 is TGTGTCAGCGGCAGCCCCACGGGGGCCAAAAACATTCAGTACTTC. Protein product: CVSGSPTGAKNIQYF.

The rearrangement joins TRBV6-6 to TRBJ1-2, with a tentative D call TRBD1 (5 bases). V lost 2 bases and J 3 bases, leaving 10 bases between the germline ends. CDR1 is MNHNY, CDR2 SVGAGI, per germline (reference sequence). The CDR3 contains 14 residues. The DNA for the CDR3 is TGTGCCAGCAGTTACAATGCCAGGGACTATGGCTACACCTTC. It encodes CASSYNARDYGYTF.

The chain recombines TRBV15 with TRBJ2-3, with 9 bases lining up with TRBD1. V shed 4 bases and J 2 bases; nucleotides not matched to a gene: 7. Germline V gene data show CDR1 as LNHNV and CDR2 as YYDKDF (reference sequence). This CDR3 has 16 amino acids. The chain's CDR3 is CATSKLTGGNTDTQYF. CDR3 nucleotide sequence: TGTGCCACCAGCAAGCTGACAGGGGGGAACACAGATACGCAGTATTTT.

The chain is built from TRBV11-2 and TRBJ2-4, with 8 bases that match TRBD2. This CDR3 is built from 21 residues. Germline CDR1 is SGHAT and CDR2 is FQNNGV. V shed 4 bases, J shed 0 bases, and the junction held 20 bases outside the gene matches. The CDR3 protein is CASSYPTSGGGGFIAKNIQYF. In DNA, the CDR3 is TGTGCCAGCAGCTACCCCACCAGCGGGGGCGGGGGGTTTATAGCCAAAAACATTCAGTACTTC.

J is TRBJ1-5 and V is TRBV2, with 7 bases identical to TRBD1. Unmatched junction bases numbered 7, after V lost 5 bases and J lost 3 bases. This CDR3 is built from 15 residues. Germline V gene lookup returns CDR1 SNHLY and CDR2 FYNNEI. The CDR3 protein is CASSLQGRNNQPQHF. In DNA form, the CDR3 reads TGTGCCAGCAGTTTACAGGGGAGGAACAATCAGCCCCAGCATTTT. The whole variable domain, filled in from reference TRBV2 and TRBJ1-5, reads EPEVTQTPSHQVTQMGQEVILRCVPISNHLYFYWYRQILGQKVEFLVSFYNNEISEKSEIFDDQFSVERPDGSNFTLKIRSTKLEDSAMYFCASSLQGRNNQPQHFGDGTRLSIL.

The sample holds a few counts of this clonotype. The rearrangement links TRBV28 to TRBJ1-2; no definite D call. Looked up from germline, CDR1 is MDHEN and CDR2 is SYDVKM. The CDR3 spans 15 residues. Trimming cost V 3 bases and J 3 bases, with 14 bases left between them. The CDR3 here is CASSFRRLPHYGYTF. As DNA, the CDR3 is TGTGCCAGCAGTTTTCGACGGTTGCCCCACTATGGCTACACCTTC.

This clonotype came up a few times. The chain employs TRBV28 and TRBJ2-4, with D possibly matching TRBD1 (5 bases). The CDR3 sequence is 15 residues long. Trimming stripped 7 bases from V and 2 bases from J, with 15 bases between. The germline gives CDR1 MDHEN, CDR2 SYDVKM. CDR3 protein: CASTSPGAPKNIQYF. The CDR3 nucleotides read TGTGCCAGCACCTCTCCTGGGGCGCCCAAAAACATTCAGTACTTC.

This clonotype showed up just a few times. This sequence joins TRBV29-1 and TRBJ1-2; unclear D gene. This CDR3 is 13 amino acids long. Germline V gives CDR1 SQVTM, CDR2 ANQGSEA. V lost 2 bases, J lost 4 bases, and 11 bases lay in between. The CDR3 reads CSVEWRSLYGYTF. In nucleotides, the CDR3 is TGCAGCGTTGAATGGCGCAGCCTCTATGGCTACACCTTC.

This clonotype was seen more than once but under ten times. The rearrangement uses TRBV19 and TRBJ2-3; 10 positions agree with TRBD2. Germline assignment: CDR1 LNHDA and CDR2 SQIVND (reference sequence). V shed 10 bases and J 0 bases; nucleotides not matched to a gene: 4. CDR3 size: 14 residues. The CDR3 DNA reads TGTGCCACCGGACTAGCGGCTAGCACAGATACGCAGTATTTT. Its protein is CATGLAASTDTQYF.

This clonotype was seen at least ten times. This rearrangement joins TRBV6-4 to TRBJ2-3; the D gene is possibly TRBD1 (6 bases). In germline, CDR1 is MRHNA, CDR2 SNTAGT. V lost 2 bases, J lost 8 bases, and 11 bases lay in between. The CDR3 covers 13 residues. The CDR3 here is CASSDAGVGTQYF. CDR3 nucleotide sequence: TGTGCCAGCAGTGACGCAGGGGTGGGTACGCAGTATTTT.

The chain combines TRBV20-1 with TRBJ2-7; no reliable D call. In germline, CDR1 is DFQATT, CDR2 SNEGSKA (reference sequence). Trimming took 6 bases from V and 7 from J, leaving 13 bases between them. The CDR3 totals 11 residues. The CDR3 is CSASDISEQYF. For the CDR3, the DNA is TGCAGTGCCAGCGACATATCTGAGCAGTACTTC.

The chain couples TRBV6-5 to TRBJ2-1; a weak D match, TRBD2 (7 bases). Germline CDR1 reads MNHEY; CDR2 reads SVGAGI. Trimming stripped 1 base from V and 5 bases from J, with 27 bases between. The CDR3 is 20 amino acids. The CDR3 nucleotides are TGTGCCAGCAGTTACTGCGGCGGGGGCATCTTCAACCGCGGAAACAATGAGCAGTTCTTC. This gives the protein CASSYCGGGIFNRGNNEQFF.

This clonotype was detected a few times. The V gene is TRBV12-3 or TRBV12-4, the J gene TRBJ2-3; TRBD2 matches 8 bases. This CDR3 is 16 amino acids long. The junction had 11 bases not matched to a gene; V was cut back by 6 bases and J by 3 bases. CDR3 sequence (DNA): TGTGCCAGCAGCCAAAGCCGGGGGGGCCCTACAGATACGCAGTATTTT. It encodes CASSQSRGGPTDTQYF.

The gene calls are TRBV29-1 and TRBJ2-3; TRBD1 agrees at 10 bases. V gave up 2 bases and J gave up 5 bases; unmatched junction bases: 1. The CDR3 has 13 residues. Germline V gene sequence: CDR1 SQVTM, CDR2 ANQGSEA. CDR3 DNA sequence: TGCAGCGTTGAAAGGACAGGGGGAGATACGCAGTATTTT. Its translation: CSVERTGGDTQYF.

This chain links TRBV24-1 with TRBJ2-2, with TRBD2 matching over 15 bases. Germline values: CDR1 KGHDR, CDR2 SFDVKD. The CDR3 has 18 amino acids. V was pared by 4 bases and J by 8 bases, with 10 bases of the junction left unmatched. For the CDR3, the DNA is TGTGCCACCAGTGAACCACCGGGACTAGCGGGGGGCGCGGGGGAGCTGTTTTTT. It is translated as CATSEPPGLAGGAGELFF.